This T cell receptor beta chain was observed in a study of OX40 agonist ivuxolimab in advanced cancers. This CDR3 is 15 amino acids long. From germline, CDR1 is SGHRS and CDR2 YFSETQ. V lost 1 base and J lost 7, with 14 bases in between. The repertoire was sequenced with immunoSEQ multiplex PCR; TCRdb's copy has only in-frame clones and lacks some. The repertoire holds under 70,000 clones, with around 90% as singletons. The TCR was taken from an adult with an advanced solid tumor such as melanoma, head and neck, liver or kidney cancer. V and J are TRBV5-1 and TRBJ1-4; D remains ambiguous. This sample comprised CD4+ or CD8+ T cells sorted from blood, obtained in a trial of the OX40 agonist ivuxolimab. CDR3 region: CASSLSWQKSEKLFF. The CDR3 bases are TGCGCCAGCAGCTTGTCGTGGCAGAAGAGTGAAAAACTGTTTTTT.